Here is one T cell receptor (beta chain) with its context. The entry originates in a study of blood T cell repertoires in COVID-19. In the study overall: Samples of COVID-19 (acute and convalescent) were obtained from the United States, Italy and Spain. Sample material is recorded as cDNA or gDNA derived from T cells, B-cell-depleted T cells, or PBMCs.

Authors' methods: Reference gene primer amplification in the assay estimated nucleated cell counts. Sequenced by immunoSEQ multiplex PCR; TCRdb stores in-frame clones only, minus some. V, J and clone size are those of that table, while D and trimming were read from the DNA. The sample carries roughly 14,000 clones, 87% recorded once. Looked up from germline, CDR1 is MDHEN and CDR2 is SYDVKM. The junction had 11 bases not matched to a gene; V was cut back by 6 bases and J by 3 bases. The CDR3 runs 15 residues. This TCR derives from a human donor with active COVID-19. The donor label of this sample is uncertain. The rearrangement links TRBV28 to TRBJ2-7, with 7 bases that match TRBD1. Source material: peripheral blood. CDR3 sequence reads: CASSYLQGRVYEQYF. The CDR3 nucleotides are TGTGCCAGCAGCTATCTACAGGGGAGAGTCTACGAGCAGTACTTC.